The 2 T cell receptor beta chains reported below all come from one sample, sequenced in a study of blood T cell repertoires in COVID-19. Sequenced by immunoSEQ multiplex PCR; TCRdb stores in-frame clones only, minus some. Of approximately 250,000 clones listed, 75% to 85% were seen once; the top ten hold around 5.5%. The sequencing sample was made of peripheral blood. The receptors shown here come from a human donor in a cohort sampled during active COVID-19.

The chain recombines TRBV28 with TRBJ2-2; 8 bases are shared with TRBD1. The CDR3 covers 18 residues. Germline CDR1 MDHEN, CDR2 SYDVKM. Germline trimming cut 2 bases from V and 4 bases from J; bases unmatched to any gene: 12. The CDR3 bases are TGTGCCAGCAGTTTAGTTGGACAGGGAGTGGGGTTCACCGGGGAGCTGTTTTTT. Its protein is CASSLVGQGVGFTGELFF.

The rearrangement uses TRBV20-1 and TRBJ2-7; D is uncertain. The CDR3 runs to 12 residues. Germline V gene data show CDR1 as DFQATT and CDR2 as SNEGSKA (reference sequence). V dropped 3 bases and J dropped 3 bases, with 9 bases sitting between them. The chain's CDR3 is CSASKPGYEQYF. DNA for the CDR3: TGCAGTGCTAGTAAACCAGGCTACGAGCAGTACTTC.